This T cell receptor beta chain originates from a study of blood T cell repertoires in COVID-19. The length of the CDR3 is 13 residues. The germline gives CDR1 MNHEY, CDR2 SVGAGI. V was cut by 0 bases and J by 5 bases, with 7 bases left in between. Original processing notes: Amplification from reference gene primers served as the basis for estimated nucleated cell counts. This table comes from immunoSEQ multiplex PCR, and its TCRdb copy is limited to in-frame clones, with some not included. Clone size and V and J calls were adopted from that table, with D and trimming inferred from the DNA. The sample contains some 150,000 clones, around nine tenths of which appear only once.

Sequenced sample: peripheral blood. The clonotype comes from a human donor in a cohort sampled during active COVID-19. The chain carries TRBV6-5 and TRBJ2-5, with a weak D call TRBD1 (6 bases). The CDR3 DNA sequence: TGTGCCAGCAGTTACTCGAGGGGGGAGACCCAGTACTTC. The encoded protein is CASSYSRGETQYF.